This passage covers 14 T cell receptor beta chains from one sample sequenced in a study of blood T cells in healthy people across ages. Primed by a sample-barcoded 5' primer and a J-beta primer mix, a second PCR proceeded for about 7 to 12 cycles. TCRdb fed the 5' RACE reads into MiXCR, producing one record per CDR3 protein. The sample holds 630,000 or so distinct CDR3 sequences, approximately 30% seen once. Sample: blood. The receptors shown here come from a woman aged 80 or over in good health.

This clonotype was counted at least ten times. The chain uses TRBV5-1 and TRBJ2-4; D is ambiguous. The germline CDR1 and CDR2 sequences are SGHRS and YFSETQ. V gave up 0 bases and J gave up 0 bases, with 7 bases separating them. The CDR3 runs to 15 residues. CDR3 loop: CASSLGQIAKNIQYF. CDR3 bases: TGCGCCAGCAGCTTGGGCCAGATAGCCAAAAACATTCAGTACTTC.

Only a few counts were recorded for this clonotype. One base away lies a much larger clone, so this may be a sequencing read error. The rearrangement links TRBV15 to TRBJ2-5, with no clear D. Between the trimmed V and J ends, which lost 1 base and 4 bases, there was a span of 10 bases. This CDR3 is 14 amino acids long. Germline V CDR1 and CDR2: LNHNV, YYDKDF (reference sequence). The CDR3 loop reads CATSRGTERETQYF. The CDR3 DNA sequence: TGTGCCACCAGCAGAGGGACGGAGCGAGAGACCCAGTACTTC.

A few counts support this clonotype. The chain employs TRBV4-3 and TRBJ1-1; no clear D. From germline, CDR1 is LGHNA and CDR2 YSLEER. This CDR3 comprises 15 residues. Trimming removed 4 bases from V and 2 bases from J, with 14 bases in between. This CDR3 reads CASSRGNGVNTEAFF. The DNA of the CDR3 is TGCGCCAGCAGCCGGGGAAATGGTGTTAACACTGAAGCTTTCTTT.

This clonotype was detected many times. The chain carries TRBV6-2 or TRBV6-3 and TRBJ2-1; TRBD1 agrees at 7 bases. Trimming took 5 bases from V and 9 from J; bases not matched to a gene: 7. Germline V lookup: CDR1 MNHEY, CDR2 SVGEGT. The CDR3 contains 13 residues. The CDR3 region has the DNA TGTGCCAGCAGTAATCAGGGGGAGACTGAGCAGTTCTTC. Translation gives CASSNQGETEQFF.

In this sample, this clonotype turned up many times. V is TRBV6-1 and J is TRBJ2-7; the D call may be TRBD1 or TRBD2 (6 bases each). The V gene's germline CDR1 is MNHNS and CDR2 SASEGT. V was cut by 2 bases and J by 7 bases, with 9 bases left in between. The CDR3 is made up of 12 amino acids. This chain's CDR3 is CASSEWRGEQYF. The DNA for the CDR3 is TGTGCCAGCAGTGAATGGAGGGGGGAGCAGTACTTC.

This clonotype was seen at least ten times. The CDR3 is CASSPGLVMDTQYF. The CDR3 DNA reads as TGTGCCAGCAGCCCCGGGCTAGTCATGGATACGCAGTATTTT. The rearrangement uses TRBV7-2 and TRBJ2-3, with D uncertain. The V and J ends lost 5 bases and 6 bases respectively, with 15 bases between them. The germline gives CDR1 SGHTA, CDR2 FQGNSA. This CDR3 spans 14 amino acids.

Remarks on this clonotype: Being one base from a much bigger clone, this may be a read error. The chain employs TRBV11-2 and TRBJ2-3, with D perhaps matching TRBD2 (5 bases). Germline loops: CDR1 SGHAT, CDR2 FQNNGV. The CDR3 sequence is 15 residues long. Deletions cut 5 bases from V and 6 bases from J, with 18 bases between. The CDR3 protein is CASSLSPGLHDTQYF. Written as DNA, the CDR3 is TGTGCCAGCAGCCTAAGCCCTGGACTCCACGATACGCAGTATTTT.

This clonotype occurred many times. The rearrangement uses TRBV20-1 and TRBJ2-1; 7 bases are shared with TRBD2. From germline, CDR1 is DFQATT and CDR2 SNEGSKA (reference sequence). V shed 1 base and J 0 bases; nucleotides not matched to a gene: 3. The CDR3 runs 15 residues. DNA for the CDR3: TGCAGTGCTAGAGGCGGGGGAGCCTCCTACAATGAGCAGTTCTTC. Translated, it gives CSARGGGASYNEQFF.

This clonotype was seen repeatedly, ten times or more. The chain is built from TRBV7-8 and TRBJ2-5; D ambiguous. V lost 1 base to trimming and J lost 7 bases, with 10 bases between them. Germline CDR1 and CDR2: SGHVS and FQNEAQ. The CDR3 length is 13 residues. CDR3 DNA: TGTGCCAGCAGCTTAGGGGCAGACGGGACCCAGTACTTC. Protein sequence: CASSLGADGTQYF.

Turning to this clonotype: Just one base apart from a much larger clone, this may be a read error. V gene TRBV12-3 or TRBV12-4 combines with J gene TRBJ1-6; TRBD1 aligns across 8 bases. The CDR3 consists of 18 residues. V gave up 0 bases and J gave up 5 bases; unmatched junction bases: 9. CDR3 in DNA: TGTGCCAGCAGTTTAGCTATTAGGTCGGACAGGGATAATTCACCCCTCCACTTT. This codes for CASSLAIRSDRDNSPLHF.

This clonotype was seen ten or more times. The chain recombines TRBV7-2 with TRBJ1-1; maybe TRBD1 (6 bases). The germline CDR1 and CDR2 sequences are SGHTA and FQGNSA. This CDR3 is built from 14 residues. Trimming removed 0 bases from V and 4 bases from J, with 9 bases in between. CDR3 residues: CASSLAGGPTEAFF. In nucleotides, the CDR3 is TGTGCCAGCAGCTTAGCGGGGGGCCCCACTGAAGCTTTCTTT.

About this clonotype itself: It may be a read error: a sequence one base away is much more abundant. The chain uses TRBV5-1 and TRBJ2-3, with D perhaps being TRBD1 or TRBD2 (5 bases each). Per the germline V gene, CDR1 is SGHRS and CDR2 is YFSETQ. The CDR3 is 14 amino acids. CDR3 sequence reads: CASSWGSYTDAQYF. The CDR3 DNA is TGCGCCAGCAGCTGGGGGTCTTACACAGATGCGCAGTATTTT.

The gene calls are TRBV20-1 and TRBJ2-5; tentatively, D is TRBD1 (6 bases). CDR3 length: 16 residues. CDR1 is DFQATT, CDR2 SNEGSKA, per germline (reference sequence). The V and J ends lost 1 base and 5 bases respectively, with 20 bases between them. This CDR3 reads CSARGVPLGQSETQYF. In nucleotides, the CDR3 is TGCAGTGCTAGAGGCGTCCCTTTAGGACAGTCCGAGACCCAGTACTTC.

This clonotype was seen more than once but under ten times. The rearrangement uses TRBV5-1 and TRBJ1-5; D may be TRBD1 (5 bases). CDR3 length equals 14 residues. The V and J ends lost 3 bases and 5 bases respectively, with 12 bases between them. In germline, CDR1 is SGHRS, CDR2 YFSETQ. This CDR3 is CASSSLGGDQPQHF. For the CDR3, the DNA is TGCGCCAGCAGCTCCCTGGGGGGTGATCAGCCCCAGCATTTT.